This is a list of T cell receptor beta chains from one sample in a study of T cell changes during pregnancy in multiple sclerosis. TCRdb keeps only in-frame clones here, not all; method: immunoSEQ multiplex PCR. This table holds 70,000 to 100,000 clones, more than 85% found once. Here the sequenced sample was peripheral blood, taken in the first trimester of pregnancy. The receptors were gathered from a female donor with multiple sclerosis, enrolled in a pregnancy study. CDR3s include the opening cysteine and the closing phenylalanine or tryptophan. The D gene is left open where the match is weak. Expanded clones are given a class, and other clones once, few, many or no size at all.

V gene	J gene	clone size	D gene	CDR3 protein	CDR3 DNA
TRBV6-5	TRBJ1-1	once	TRBD1	CASSYGQGDVGLEAFF	TGTGCCAGCAGTTACGGGCAGGGGGACGTAGGGCTTGAAGCTTTCTTT
TRBV6-1	TRBJ1-3	NA	TRBD1	CASSEGQMGGNTIYF	TGTGCCAGCAGTGAGGGACAGATGGGAGGAAACACCATATATTTT
TRBV28	TRBJ1-5	once	NA	CASRGEGKAQPQHF	TGTGCCAGCAGGGGGGAGGGTAAGGCTCAGCCCCAGCATTTT
TRBV11-2	TRBJ1-1	NA	TRBD1	CASSSRTGPEAFF	TGTGCCAGCAGCTCCCGGACAGGGCCTGAAGCTTTCTTT
TRBV5-1	TRBJ2-1	NA	TRBD2	CASSLGGTSGNNEQFF	TGCGCCAGCAGCTTGGGGGGGACTAGCGGGAACAATGAGCAGTTCTTC
TRBV5-1	TRBJ2-1	NA	TRBD1	CASSLGPNRGNSYNEQFF	TGCGCCAGCAGCTTGGGACCAAACAGGGGTAACTCCTACAATGAGCAGTTCTTC
TRBV28	TRBJ2-7	once	TRBD2	CASSPLAGVDEQYF	TGTGCCAGCAGTCCACTAGCGGGAGTTGACGAGCAGTACTTC
TRBV11-2	TRBJ1-5	NA	NA	CASSSQGTPNQPQHF	TGTGCCAGCAGCTCCCAGGGGACCCCCAATCAGCCCCAGCATTTT
TRBV4-2	TRBJ2-3	NA	TRBD2	CASSLPGLATTSTDTQYF	TGTGCCAGCAGCCTACCGGGACTAGCGACAACTAGCACAGATACGCAGTATTTT
TRBV28	TRBJ1-4	NA	TRBD1	CASRSRDRGRNEKLFF	TGTGCCAGCAGGTCCCGGGACAGGGGGCGGAATGAAAAACTGTTTTTT
TRBV7-9	TRBJ2-2	NA	NA	CASSYGGGELFF	TGTGCCAGCAGCTACGGTGGCGGGGAGCTGTTTTTT
TRBV7-6	TRBJ2-2	NA	TRBD2	CASSGRAAGELFF	TGTGCCAGTAGCGGGAGGGCCGCCGGGGAGCTGTTTTTT
TRBV5-1	TRBJ2-7	NA	NA	CASSGGLAVYEQYF	TGCGCCAGCAGCGGGGGACTGGCAGTCTACGAGCAGTACTTC
TRBV5-1	TRBJ2-5	NA	TRBD1	CASSLKQGAGETQYF	TGCGCCAGCAGCTTAAAACAGGGGGCCGGGGAGACCCAGTACTTC
TRBV5-1	TRBJ2-5	NA	TRBD2	CASSRGGAETQYF	TGCGCCAGCAGTCGGGGAGGGGCAGAGACCCAGTACTTC
TRBV18	TRBJ2-7	NA	NA	CASSPGTLEQYF	TGTGCCAGCTCACCCGGGACTTTGGAGCAGTACTTC
TRBV6-1	TRBJ1-2	NA	NA	CASSRASDRNYGYTF	TGTGCCAGCAGCCGAGCCAGCGACAGAAACTATGGCTACACCTTC
TRBV5-4	TRBJ2-7	NA	NA	CASSLSSYSPEQYF	TGTGCCAGCAGCTTGTCGAGTTACTCCCCCGAGCAGTACTTC